The 24 T cell receptor beta chains given below trace back to one sample, sequenced in a study of ipilimumab plus nivolumab after autologous stem cell transplantation. Repertoires were generated with immunoSEQ multiplex PCR, while TCRdb's copy carries only in-frame clones and drops some. The sample has fewer than 30,000 clones; approximately 86% are singletons. The sequencing used PBMCs, collected in a trial of ipilimumab plus nivolumab as post-transplant consolidation. Receptors were obtained from a male donor with diffuse large B-cell lymphoma.

This clone is a singleton in its sample. The chain employs TRBV4-1 and TRBJ2-5; a weak D match, TRBD2 (7 bases). This CDR3 contains 16 residues. Germline V gene data show CDR1 as MGHRA and CDR2 as YSYEKL. V was cut by 8 bases and J by 5 bases, with 24 bases left in between. CDR3 amino acids: CASQQTLGGPVETQYF. The CDR3 region has the DNA TGCGCCAGCCAACAAACCTTGGGGGGGCCGGTGGAGACCCAGTACTTC.

This clone was detected once. The chain recombines TRBV2 with TRBJ2-2, with D tentatively TRBD1 (5 bases). V lost 6 bases and J lost 1, with 9 bases in between. The germline V gene encodes CDR1 SNHLY and CDR2 FYNNEI. This CDR3 is 14 amino acids long. The CDR3: CASRGTGNTGELFF. CDR3 in DNA: TGTGCCAGCAGGGGCACAGGGAACACCGGGGAGCTGTTTTTT.

The V call is TRBV4-2, the J call TRBJ2-5; 13 bases map to TRBD2. Germline loops: CDR1 LGHNA, CDR2 YNFKEQ. The CDR3 runs 15 residues. V shed 7 bases and J 4 bases; nucleotides not matched to a gene: 6. The CDR3, as DNA: TGTGCCAGCAAAAAGACTAGCGGGGGGCGAGAGACCCAGTACTTC. Residues: CASKKTSGGRETQYF.

The chain links TRBV19 to TRBJ2-3; D could derive from TRBD1 or TRBD2 (5 bases each). The germline V gene has CDR1 LNHDA and CDR2 SQIVND (reference sequence). V lost 6 bases to trimming and J lost 5 bases, with 15 bases between them. This CDR3 spans 14 amino acids. In DNA form, the CDR3 reads TGTGCCAGTAGACCACCGGGACGGGGAGATACGCAGTATTTT. As protein: CASRPPGRGDTQYF.

V and J are TRBV6-6 and TRBJ1-2; TRBD1 aligns across 7 bases. The V and J ends lost 6 bases and 4 bases, in that order; junction bases with no gene match: 8. The V gene's germline CDR1 is MNHNY and CDR2 SVGAGI (reference sequence). This CDR3 has 14 residues. Here the CDR3 reads CASRISGQLYGYTF. The DNA for the CDR3 is TGTGCCAGCAGGATCTCGGGACAGCTCTATGGCTACACCTTC.

The rearrangement links TRBV4-2 to TRBJ2-1; 12 bases agree with TRBD2. The CDR3 totals 16 residues. V shed 0 bases, J shed 7 bases, and the junction held 4 bases outside the gene matches. Germline V gene data show CDR1 as LGHNA and CDR2 as YNFKEQ. As DNA, the CDR3 is TGTGCCAGCAGCCAAGATCTAGCGGGGGGGGCGAATGAGCAGTTCTTC. Its protein is CASSQDLAGGANEQFF.

This clone turned up a few times. The chain couples TRBV9 to TRBJ2-7, with TRBD2 matching 8 bases. The CDR3 spans 15 residues. J lost 6 bases, V lost 0 bases, and 8 bases had no gene match. Germline assignment: CDR1 SGDLS and CDR2 YYNGEE. In DNA, the CDR3 is TGTGCCAGCAGCGTAGCAAGCGGGGGAGTTGGCGAGCAGTACTTC. Protein: CASSVASGGVGEQYF. The whole variable domain, remainder taken from reference TRBV9 and TRBJ2-7, is DSGVTQTPKHLITATGQRVTLRCSPRSGDLSVYWYQQSLDQGLQFLIQYYNGEERAKGNILERFSAQQFPDLHSELNLSSLELGDSALYFCASSVASGGVGEQYFGPGTRLTVT.

The rearrangement joins TRBV6-6 to TRBJ2-5; 10 bases map to TRBD2. Germline CDR1 is MNHNY and CDR2 is SVGAGI (reference sequence). The CDR3 loop spans 16 amino acids. V shed 6 bases, J shed 0 bases, and the junction held 7 bases outside the gene matches. The CDR3 nucleotides are TGTGCCAGCAGCCCAACGACTAGCGGGTACCAAGAGACCCAGTACTTC. Protein product: CASSPTTSGYQETQYF.

This rearrangement joins TRBV19 to TRBJ1-5; a possible D gene is TRBD1 (5 bases). The CDR3 contains 12 residues. The germline CDR1 and CDR2 sequences are LNHDA and SQIVND (reference sequence). The V gene lost 8 bases and the J gene lost 4 bases, with 9 bases spanning the gap. CDR3 in DNA: TGTGCCAGTGGGGCACCGAATCAGCCCCAGCATTTT. The encoded protein is CASGAPNQPQHF.

By share, this clone ranks as medium-sized. V is TRBV5-6 and J is TRBJ2-5, with D perhaps given as TRBD1 or TRBD2 (6 bases each). V was cut by 5 bases and J by 5 bases, with 19 bases left in between. Germline V gene lookup returns CDR1 SGHDT and CDR2 YYEEEE. The length of the CDR3 is 15 residues. CDR3 nucleotides: TGTGCCAGCAGTCGGGGGACGCAGGGGTGGGAGACCCAGTACTTC. This sequence encodes CASSRGTQGWETQYF.

This chain joins TRBV11-2 and TRBJ1-5; possible D gene TRBD1, 6 bases. CDR1 and CDR2 from the germline V gene are SGHAT and FQNNGV. V was shortened by 5 bases and J by 9 bases, with 14 bases between the two germline ends. This CDR3 is built from 13 residues. The CDR3 region has the DNA TGTGCCAGCAGCCTAGGACAGTCTCTGCCCCAGCATTTT. It encodes CASSLGQSLPQHF.

This rearrangement joins TRBV6-5 to TRBJ1-6; possibly TRBD1 for D (6 bases). Germline CDR1 is MNHEY and CDR2 is SVGAGI. The length of the CDR3 is 16 residues. The germline V and J ends were trimmed by 2 bases and 8 bases, with 16 bases remaining between them. CDR3 protein: CASSYTYRVGDSPLHF. The CDR3 nucleotides are TGTGCCAGCAGTTACACTTACAGGGTCGGGGATTCACCCCTCCACTTT.

The J gene is TRBJ1-4, the V gene TRBV21-1. TRBV21-1 is listed as a pseudogene. CDR3 size: 14 residues. This CDR3 reads CASSKVAGLEKLFF. Here the CDR3 DNA reads TGTGCCAGCAGCAAAGTGGCCGGTTTAGAAAAACTGTTTTTT.

This chain's CDR3 is CASSSKPGQINTGELFF. The CDR3 DNA reads TGTGCCAGCAGCTCCAAACCGGGACAAATTAACACCGGGGAGCTGTTTTTT. V usage is TRBV7-2 and J usage is TRBJ2-2, with D perhaps TRBD1 (6 bases). V dropped 4 bases and J dropped 2 bases, with 17 bases sitting between them. CDR3 length: 17 residues. Germline V gene lookup returns CDR1 SGHTA and CDR2 FQGNSA.

The chain joins TRBV7-2 to TRBJ2-1, with 9 bases that match TRBD2. CDR1 and CDR2 from the germline V gene are SGHTA and FQGNSA. The CDR3 is made up of 18 amino acids. J was trimmed by 0 bases and V by 2 bases; bases with no gene match: 8. The CDR3 nucleotides read TGTGCCAGCAGCTTAAGAGCGGGGGGCCTCAGCTCCTACAATGAGCAGTTCTTC. It translates to CASSLRAGGLSSYNEQFF.

The V call is TRBV6-6, the J call TRBJ1-1; possible D gene TRBD1, 6 bases. With 2 bases removed from V and 8 bases from J, the gap between germline ends came to 6 bases. The germline CDR1 and CDR2 sequences are MNHNY and SVGAGI (reference sequence). CDR3 length: 11 amino acids. CDR3 bases: TGTGCCAGCAGTTACCAGGGGGAAGCTTTCTTT. This sequence encodes CASSYQGEAFF.

This clone occurred once. CDR3 coding DNA: TGTGCCAGCTCACCAGAGAGGGGAACTGAAGCTTTCTTT. It codes for CASSPERGTEAFF. The rearrangement links TRBV18 to TRBJ1-1; tentative D call: TRBD1 (5 bases). The V gene lost 2 bases and the J gene lost 5 bases, with 9 bases spanning the gap. The CDR3 loop spans 13 amino acids. Germline loops: CDR1 KGHSH, CDR2 LQKENI. The whole variable domain, remainder taken from reference TRBV18 and TRBJ1-1, is NAGVMQNPRHLVRRRGQEARLRCSPMKGHSHVYWYRQLPEEGLKFMVYLQKENIIDESGMPKERFSAEFPKEGPSILRIQQVVRGDSAAYFCASSPERGTEAFFGQGTRLTVV.

V gene TRBV18 combines with J gene TRBJ2-1; TRBD2 aligns across 9 bases. The germline V gene has CDR1 KGHSH and CDR2 LQKENI. J lost 5 bases, V lost 2 bases, and 1 base had no gene match. The CDR3 is 14 residues long. The CDR3 coding sequence is TGTGCCAGCTCACCAGCGGGGGGGCACAATGAGCAGTTCTTC. Translation gives CASSPAGGHNEQFF.

J is TRBJ2-7 and V is TRBV5-4; 10 positions match TRBD2. From germline, CDR1 is SGHNT and CDR2 YYREEE (reference sequence). This CDR3 spans 15 amino acids. The J segment lost 3 bases and the V segment lost 2 bases, leaving 5 bases of the junction unmatched. CDR3 nucleotides: TGTGCCAGCAGCTTACCGGGACTAGCGAGCTACGAGCAGTACTTC. Translated: CASSLPGLASYEQYF.

The chain links TRBV19 to TRBJ1-2; no clear D. V lost 2 bases and J lost 0, with 7 bases in between. The CDR3 contains 14 residues. The germline V gene has CDR1 LNHDA and CDR2 SQIVND (reference sequence). CDR3: CASSIIGANYGYTF. CDR3 sequence (DNA): TGTGCCAGTAGTATAATAGGAGCTAACTATGGCTACACCTTC.

This chain links TRBV15 with TRBJ1-3; D might be TRBD1 (5 bases). This CDR3 is built from 14 residues. V was clipped by 4 bases and J by 4 bases, with 11 bases between them. Germline CDR1 and CDR2: LNHNV and YYDKDF (reference sequence). CDR3 sequence (DNA): TGTGCCACCAGCAAAGGCTACAGGGGAAACACCATATATTTT. Translated, it gives CATSKGYRGNTIYF.

The V gene is TRBV5-1, the J gene TRBJ1-2, with D unclear. V gave up 0 bases and J gave up 4 bases, with 13 bases separating them. The CDR3 is 15 residues long. The germline V gene has CDR1 SGHRS and CDR2 YFSETQ. CDR3 in DNA: TGCGCCAGCAGCTTGGAGTACGGGGAGGTCTATGGCTACACCTTC. Its protein product is CASSLEYGEVYGYTF.

V usage is TRBV5-5 and J usage is TRBJ2-7, with D unresolved. Germline assignment: CDR1 SGHKS and CDR2 YYEKEE (reference sequence). The CDR3 contains 14 residues. V lost 4 bases and J 3 bases, leaving 14 bases between the germline ends. CDR3 sequence: CASSRPPAYYEQYF. The CDR3 DNA follows: TGTGCCAGCAGCCGCCCGCCGGCGTACTACGAGCAGTACTTC.

In this sample, this clone turned up once. The genes are TRBV7-4 and TRBJ1-4, with D maybe TRBD1 (6 bases). V lost 5 bases and J lost 0, with 13 bases in between. The CDR3 covers 16 residues. The germline gives CDR1 SGHVT, CDR2 SQSDAQ. The CDR3 DNA is TGTGCCAGCAGCAACCCAGGGGTAGCAACTAATGAAAAACTGTTTTTT. Protein sequence: CASSNPGVATNEKLFF.